The TCR beta chain under discussion was sequenced for a study of blood T cell repertoires in COVID-19. Assay: immunoSEQ multiplex PCR; the TCRdb copy retains only in-frame clones and omits some. The repertoire includes just over 150,000 clones, almost 85% of them detected once, and about 20% sits in the top ten. Germline V gives CDR1 LGHDT, CDR2 YNNKEL (reference sequence). The CDR3 sequence is 15 residues long. The V and J ends lost 0 bases and 5 bases respectively, with 8 bases between them. V and J are TRBV3-1 (or the pseudogene TRBV3-2) and TRBJ1-6; D is uncertain. This sequence was found in a woman older than 75 with acute or convalescent COVID-19. The material sequenced was peripheral blood. Here the CDR3 DNA reads TGTGCCAGCAGCCAAGATCCCCAGGATAATTCACCCCTCCACTTT. The encoded protein is CASSQDPQDNSPLHF.